Below are 29 T cell receptor beta chains sequenced from a single sample in a study of human T cells and chemical hapten exposure. MiXCR was run by TCRdb on the RACE reads, yielding one entry per CDR3 protein. The table has about 380,000 distinct CDR3 sequences, about 4.4% seen once. The sample's time point: patch test 1, 2 weeks after DPC sensitization. This sample's treatment: therapeutic diphenylcyclopropenone sensitization with weekly scalp DPC. This sample comprised whole blood, obtained in connection with sensitization to the hapten diphenylcyclopropenone (DPC). The receptors were sampled from a woman between 50 and 59 years old with alopecia areata. Some clones in this sample may be carry-over from other donors' samples.

With respect to this clonotype: No DNA is shown, since the ends of the CDR3 on it are uncertain; the CDR3 is the one TCRdb lists. The rearrangement joins TRBV20-1 to TRBJ1-5. Germline values: CDR1 DFQATT, CDR2 SNEGSKA (reference sequence). The CDR3 is 16 residues long, counting both termini. CDR3 in amino acids: CSARVFGSGFNQPQHF.

This clonotype was found many times. J is TRBJ2-7 and V is TRBV12-3 or TRBV12-4, with D perhaps TRBD2 (6 bases). Trimming left V 3 bases short and J 0 bases short, with 9 bases between. The CDR3 is 14 residues long. The CDR3 here is CASSFGGASYEQYF. DNA for the CDR3: TGTGCCAGCAGTTTTGGCGGGGCCTCCTACGAGCAGTACTTC.

Ten or more counts support this clonotype. The V gene is TRBV7-2, the J gene TRBJ2-6; TRBD1 matches at 8 bases. V trimming: 5 bases; J trimming: 2 bases; junction bases outside the gene matches: 11. Germline CDR1 is SGHTA and CDR2 is FQGNSA. This CDR3 is 18 amino acids long. The CDR3 spells CASSPDRDRFPGANVLTF. Here the CDR3 DNA reads TGTGCCAGCAGCCCCGACCGGGACAGGTTTCCTGGGGCCAACGTCCTGACTTTC.

This clonotype has a handful of counts. The CDR3 nucleotides read TGTGCCAGCAGCTTGGGACCCATGCGGGGGGCGGGAGATGAGCAGTTCTTC. Translation: CASSLGPMRGAGDEQFF. The rearrangement uses TRBV7-2 and TRBJ2-1; the match to TRBD2 covers 8 bases. V dropped 3 bases and J dropped 8; count of bases not matched to a gene: 15. The V gene's germline CDR1 is SGHTA and CDR2 FQGNSA. The CDR3 runs 17 residues.

This clonotype was detected many times. This chain connects TRBV5-1 to TRBJ2-3; D is perhaps TRBD1 or TRBD2 (5 bases each). V shed 4 bases and J shed 1 base, with 10 bases lying between them. The germline V gene has CDR1 SGHRS and CDR2 YFSETQ. The CDR3 sequence is 14 residues long. For the CDR3, the DNA is TGCGCCAGCAGCCTGACAGCGGGCACAGATACGCAGTATTTT. Translation: CASSLTAGTDTQYF. The variable domain in full, with the rest retrieved from reference TRBV5-1 and TRBJ2-3, is KAGVTQTPRYLIKTRGQQVTLSCSPISGHRSVSWYQQTPGQGLQFLFEYFSETQRNKGNFPGRFSGRQFSNSRSEMNVSTLELGDSALYLCASSLTAGTDTQYFGPGTRLTVL.

This clonotype has only a few counts. The rearrangement links TRBV11-1 to TRBJ2-3; no clear D. Looked up from germline, CDR1 is SGHAT and CDR2 is FQDESV (reference sequence). The CDR3 runs 15 residues. Trimming cost V 0 bases and J 6 bases, with 13 bases left between them. CDR3 loop: CASSLADFAEDTQYF. The CDR3 DNA follows: TGTGCCAGCAGCTTAGCCGACTTTGCCGAGGATACGCAGTATTTT.

The chain uses TRBV27 and TRBJ1-4; D is possibly TRBD1 (5 bases). Between the trimmed V and J ends, which lost 5 bases and 0 bases, there was a span of 13 bases. The length of the CDR3 is 16 residues. The germline CDR1 and CDR2 sequences are MNHEY and SMNVEV (reference sequence). The CDR3 sequence is CASSIGAGSTNEKLFF. CDR3 nucleotides: TGTGCCAGCAGTATCGGCGCAGGGTCAACTAATGAAAAACTGTTTTTT.

This clonotype was counted at least ten times. V and J are TRBV3-1 and TRBJ1-5; D ambiguous. The CDR3 length is 12 residues. V was pared by 1 base and J by 6 bases, with 4 bases between. Germline V gene data show CDR1 as LGHDT and CDR2 as YNNKEL (reference sequence). The CDR3 sequence is CASSQVGQPQHF. The CDR3 region has the DNA TGTGCCAGCAGCCAAGTAGGTCAGCCCCAGCATTTT. Using reference TRBV3-1 and TRBJ1-5 for the parts outside the CDR3, the full variable domain is DTAVSQTPKYLVTQMGNDKSIKCEQNLGHDTMYWYKQDSKKFLKIMFSYNNKELIINETVPNRFSPKSPDKAHLNLHINSLELGDSAVYFCASSQVGQPQHFGDGTRLSIL.

This clonotype was recorded many times. This sequence joins TRBV27 and TRBJ2-7, with D possibly TRBD2 on 6 matching bases. Trimming took 6 bases from V and 4 from J, leaving 13 bases between them. In germline, CDR1 is MNHEY, CDR2 SMNVEV (reference sequence). This CDR3 has 13 amino acids. CDR3 region: CASSTGGPYEQYF. CDR3 sequence (DNA): TGTGCCAGCAGCACCGGGGGTCCGTACGAGCAGTACTTC.

This clonotype was seen repeatedly, ten times or more. The rearrangement links TRBV10-3 to TRBJ2-7; TRBD2 matches at 10 bases. Trimming at V came to 6 bases and at J to 4 bases, leaving 6 bases not matched to a gene. This CDR3 is 14 amino acids long. Germline V CDR1 and CDR2: ENHRY, SYGVKD. The CDR3 loop is CAIRNTSGKYEQYF. The CDR3 DNA sequence: TGTGCCATCAGGAACACTAGCGGGAAGTACGAGCAGTACTTC.

Many counts were recorded for this clonotype. The V gene is TRBV12-3 or TRBV12-4, the J gene TRBJ1-5, with a weak D call TRBD1 (6 bases). V was cut by 7 bases and J by 6 bases, with 19 bases left in between. This CDR3 contains 15 residues. The CDR3 DNA sequence: TGTGCCAGCACCACTGGGTCCAGGGGCCGTCAGCCCCAGCATTTT. Its protein product is CASTTGSRGRQPQHF.

This clonotype was counted between two and nine times. This chain connects TRBV7-8 to TRBJ1-3; D is unresolved. V was shortened by 4 bases and J by 0 bases, with 13 bases between the two germline ends. Germline-derived CDR1 and CDR2 are SGHVS and FQNEAQ. There are 16 residues in the CDR3. In DNA, the CDR3 is TGTGCCAGCAGCTCCCAAGGTCCGACCTCTGGAAACACCATATATTTT. Its translation is CASSSQGPTSGNTIYF.

In its sample, this clonotype was seen many times. The V call is TRBV10-3, the J call TRBJ1-1, with no clear D. The germline gives CDR1 ENHRY, CDR2 SYGVKD. The CDR3 length is 13 residues. Trimming stripped 7 bases from V and 0 bases from J, with 9 bases between. The DNA for the CDR3 is TGTGCCATCACTGGTGGGATGAACACTGAAGCTTTCTTT. It encodes CAITGGMNTEAFF.

Many counts were recorded for this clonotype. V is TRBV11-2 and J is TRBJ2-7; 11 bases align to TRBD2. From germline, CDR1 is SGHAT and CDR2 FQNNGV. The CDR3 has 15 residues. J lost 6 bases, V lost 5 bases, and 9 bases had no gene match. CDR3 in amino acids: CASSPPLAGASEQYF. The CDR3 DNA reads as TGTGCCAGCAGCCCACCACTAGCGGGAGCCAGCGAGCAGTACTTC.

This clonotype was detected ten times or more. The V call is TRBV29-1, the J call TRBJ1-2; tentative D call: TRBD1 (6 bases). Trimming shortened V by 7 bases and J by 8 bases, and 23 bases separated the two germline ends. The length of the CDR3 is 14 residues. Germline loops: CDR1 SQVTM, CDR2 ANQGSEA. Here the CDR3 DNA reads TGCAGCGCCTCAGCGACAGGCCCCATGGGAGGCTACACCTTC. This codes for CSASATGPMGGYTF.

This clonotype was detected many times. DNA for the CDR3: TGTGCCAGCAGCACCGGGACAGGGTTTCAAGAGACCCAGTACTTC. Residues: CASSTGTGFQETQYF. The V gene is TRBV7-9, the J gene TRBJ2-5; 9 bases line up with TRBD1. The CDR3 spans 15 residues. With V trimmed by 5 bases and J by 2 bases, 6 bases remained unmatched. The germline V gene encodes CDR1 SEHNR and CDR2 FQNEAQ (reference sequence).

This clonotype was counted many times. The chain carries TRBV29-1 and TRBJ1-1, with D perhaps TRBD1 (6 bases). V was clipped by 4 bases and J by 5 bases, with 11 bases between them. Germline V gene lookup returns CDR1 SQVTM and CDR2 ANQGSEA. The CDR3 contains 12 residues. This chain's CDR3 is CSVVEGGTEAFF. CDR3 bases: TGCAGCGTTGTCGAGGGGGGGACTGAAGCTTTCTTT.

This clonotype was found many times. The chain couples TRBV7-8 to TRBJ1-1; 7 bases align to TRBD1. The CDR3 runs to 15 residues. Germline V gives CDR1 SGHVS, CDR2 FQNEAQ. Unmatched junction bases numbered 7, after V lost 5 bases and J lost 1 base. The CDR3 sequence: CASSPPTGTNTEAFF. The CDR3 nucleotides read TGTGCCAGCAGCCCCCCGACAGGGACGAACACTGAAGCTTTCTTT.

This clonotype was seen a handful of times. The chain combines TRBV7-8 with TRBJ2-3; D uncertain. Germline loops: CDR1 SGHVS, CDR2 FQNEAQ. Deletions cut 5 bases from V and 0 bases from J, with 12 bases between. This CDR3 spans 15 amino acids. Here the CDR3 reads CASSPYGSSTDTQYF. CDR3 in DNA: TGTGCCAGCAGCCCGTACGGGTCTAGCACAGATACGCAGTATTTT.

This clonotype was observed at least ten times. The chain has TRBV10-3 and TRBJ2-7; D uncertain. The CDR3 extends over 14 amino acids. Germline V gene sequence: CDR1 ENHRY, CDR2 SYGVKD. With 0 bases removed from V and 2 bases from J, the gap between germline ends came to 8 bases. CDR3 protein: CAISESYFTYEQYF. In DNA, the CDR3 is TGTGCCATCAGTGAGTCGTACTTCACCTACGAGCAGTACTTC.

The chain recombines TRBV3-1 with TRBJ1-6; D possibly corresponds to TRBD1 (6 bases). Trimming stripped 4 bases from V and 7 bases from J, with 11 bases between. Germline V CDR1 and CDR2: LGHDT, YNNKEL (reference sequence). The CDR3 is 14 residues long. The CDR3 is CASSLQGENSPLHF. The CDR3 coding sequence is TGTGCCAGCAGCCTACAGGGAGAAAATTCACCCCTCCACTTT.

This clonotype was recorded at least ten times. This chain connects TRBV7-2 to TRBJ2-3; D unresolved. V lost 2 bases and J lost 0, with 9 bases in between. CDR1 and CDR2 from the germline V gene are SGHTA and FQGNSA. The CDR3 runs 15 residues. The CDR3 reads CASSLIAGSTDTQYF. For the CDR3, the DNA is TGTGCCAGCAGCTTAATCGCAGGAAGCACAGATACGCAGTATTTT. Full variable domain (remainder filled in from reference TRBV7-2 and TRBJ2-3): GAGVSQSPSNKVTEKGKDVELRCDPISGHTALYWYRQSLGQGLEFLIYFQGNSAPDKSGLPSDRFSAERTGGSVSTLTIQRTQQEDSAVYLCASSLIAGSTDTQYFGPGTRLTVL.

There are a few counts of this clonotype. This chain connects TRBV7-9 to TRBJ1-6; 10 bases agree with TRBD1. V trimming: 5 bases; J trimming: 7 bases; junction bases outside the gene matches: 8. The CDR3 sequence is 16 residues long. The germline V gene has CDR1 SEHNR and CDR2 FQNEAQ (reference sequence). The CDR3 protein is CASSLRQGASNSPLHF. The DNA of the CDR3 is TGTGCCAGCAGCCTCCGACAGGGGGCCAGCAATTCACCCCTCCACTTT.

This clonotype was observed many times. J is TRBJ1-1 and V is TRBV9; possibly TRBD1 for D (5 bases). This CDR3 is built from 13 residues. CDR1 and CDR2 (germline): SGDLS, YYNGEE. V lost 0 bases and J 6 bases, leaving 9 bases between the germline ends. CDR3 protein: CASSVGTRAEAFF. The CDR3 DNA is TGTGCCAGCAGCGTAGGTACCAGGGCTGAAGCTTTCTTT. Complete variable domain (other parts from reference TRBV9 and TRBJ1-1): DSGVTQTPKHLITATGQRVTLRCSPRSGDLSVYWYQQSLDQGLQFLIQYYNGEERAKGNILERFSAQQFPDLHSELNLSSLELGDSALYFCASSVGTRAEAFFGQGTRLTVV.

This clonotype has a count of ten or more. The genes are TRBV14 and TRBJ2-6; tentatively, D is TRBD2 (5 bases). Germline CDR1 SGHDN, CDR2 FVKESK. The CDR3 covers 15 residues. V was pared by 3 bases and J by 0 bases, with 6 bases between. The CDR3 DNA reads TGTGCCAGCAGCCAGAGGGTCTCTGGGGCCAACGTCCTGACTTTC. Translating it yields CASSQRVSGANVLTF.

This clonotype has a count of ten or more. The V and J genes are TRBV6-6 and TRBJ2-5, with 8 bases matching TRBD1. The V and J ends lost 5 bases and 5 bases, in that order; junction bases with no gene match: 7. The germline gives CDR1 MNHNY, CDR2 SVGAGI (reference sequence). The CDR3 loop spans 14 amino acids. The CDR3 is CASSPRTGRETQYF. CDR3 coding DNA: TGTGCCAGCAGTCCGAGGACAGGGCGGGAGACCCAGTACTTC.

This clonotype appeared many times. The chain joins TRBV3-1 to TRBJ2-1; weak D call: TRBD2 (5 bases). Trimming removed 0 bases from V and 9 bases from J, with 12 bases in between. Germline assignment: CDR1 LGHDT and CDR2 YNNKEL (reference sequence). The CDR3 loop spans 14 amino acids. In DNA, the CDR3 is TGTGCCAGCAGCCAAGAAGTTCTCGGAGGTGAGCAGTTCTTC. Protein sequence: CASSQEVLGGEQFF.

V and J are TRBV20-1 and TRBJ2-1; 8 nucleotides align to TRBD2. This CDR3 is built from 19 residues. Unmatched junction bases numbered 13, after V lost 0 bases and J lost 0 bases. CDR1 and CDR2 from the germline V gene are DFQATT and SNEGSKA (reference sequence). The CDR3 DNA sequence: TGCAGTGCTAGAGATGAGCTAGCGGGTACCTATCCCTCCTACAATGAGCAGTTCTTC. Translating gives CSARDELAGTYPSYNEQFF.

This clonotype was observed at least ten times. V usage is TRBV20-1 and J usage is TRBJ2-7, with D hard to call. Looked up from germline, CDR1 is DFQATT and CDR2 is SNEGSKA (reference sequence). The CDR3 has 10 residues. Trimming took 6 bases from V and 4 from J, leaving 7 bases between them. CDR3 in DNA: TGCAGTGCCAGAAAGTACGAGCAGTACTTC. It yields the protein CSARKYEQYF.